This T cell receptor beta chain was profiled in a study of Ad26.COV2.S vaccination and SARS-CoV-2 variants. Study overall: This donor came from the COV1001 trial of Ad26.COV2.S. Ad26.COV2.S was injected intramuscularly once or twice, 56 days apart. Findings and caveats of the study: Reports say spike-specific CD8+ and CD4+ T cell responses covered substantial breadth after vaccination.

CDR3 length: 13 amino acids. The V end lost 5 bases, the J end lost 5 bases, and 12 bases lay between the germline ends. Looked up from germline, CDR1 is SGHTA and CDR2 is FQGNSA. A remark on this clone: What it recognizes is unknown.

The data were produced by immunoSEQ multiplex PCR, yet TCRdb's version contains in-frame clones alone and is incomplete. The sample has almost 400,000 clones, about 88% seen once. The sample's treatment: around 19 received Ad26.COV2.S at low or high dose, single or two shots; about 5 received placebo; per-sample allocation not given. Each sample was drawn 63 days after the first injection (of vaccine or placebo). This sequence originates from a person between 18 and 65 years old who received the Ad26.COV2.S COVID-19 vaccine or a placebo. The chain uses TRBV7-2 and TRBJ1-1; a possible D gene is TRBD1 (6 bases). The sequences come from peripheral blood, collected in a trial of Ad26.COV2.S vaccine versus placebo. The CDR3 DNA reads TGTGCCAGCAGCATTACAGGGAAAACTGAAGCTTTCTTT. Translation: CASSITGKTEAFF.